This TCR beta chain was observed in a study of metastatic and nonmetastatic thyroid tumors. Background on the study: Repertoire comparison spanned blood and tumor or nodule tissue of malignant and benign thyroid patients.

Original methodology: For papillary thyroid cancer, a distant-metastasis classifier was constructed from CDR3 differences observed across clinicopathological groups. TCRdb recomputed clones from the PCR reads via MiXCR. The V and J calls were determined by TCRdb, not by the authors. The data hold 17,000 or so clones, with approximately 20% observed a single time. With respect to this clone: The antigen is undetermined.

Among the patients, none had received any treatment before thyroid surgery. Study-wide points: Versus benign nodules, malignant thyroid tumors reportedly had significantly higher TCR beta diversity, in blood and tumor.

V dropped 1 base and J dropped 0 bases, with 9 bases sitting between them. This CDR3 region has 16 residues. Germline CDR1 and CDR2: SGHTA and FQGTGA. This sequence originates from a female donor with papillary thyroid cancer or a benign thyroid nodule (not recorded which). Some clones in this sample may be carry-over from other donors' samples. Material for sequencing was tumor tissue. V gene TRBV7-3 combines with J gene TRBJ2-2; D tentatively fits TRBD1 or TRBD2 (6 bases each). The CDR3: CASSLIGGSNTGELFF. The CDR3 nucleotides read TGTGCCAGCAGCTTAATAGGGGGGTCGAACACCGGGGAGCTGTTTTTT.